Presented here are 28 T cell receptor beta chains from one specimen sequenced in a study of CD8 T cells in Susac syndrome. Random hexamers were used to reverse transcribe roughly 0.5 to 1 ug of RNA. In TCRdb, the immunoSEQ multiplex PCR reads were re-called with MiXCR into one record per CDR3 protein. This table holds about 200,000 distinct CDR3 sequences, 95% found once. What was sequenced was CD4+ T cells from PBMCs. The receptors were gathered from a human donor with multiple sclerosis.

The CDR3 region has the DNA TGTGCCACCAGCAGAGGTACAGGGTCCGGTCTCCACTTT. Residues: CATSRGTGSGLHF. The chain has TRBV15 and TRBJ1-6, with TRBD1 as a possible D gene (6 bases). The ends were cut back, 1 base at V and 16 bases at J, with 14 bases in the middle. The CDR3 has 13 residues. CDR1 and CDR2 (germline): LNHNV, YYDKDF (reference sequence).

The V call is TRBV9, the J call TRBJ1-1; no reliable D call. The CDR3 contains 15 residues. Trimming took off 0 bases at V and 0 bases at J, with 9 bases between the two ends. Germline CDR1 reads SGDLS; CDR2 reads YYNGEE. The CDR3 loop is CASSVEGFLNTEAFF. In DNA, the CDR3 is TGTGCCAGCAGCGTAGAGGGTTTCTTGAACACTGAAGCTTTCTTT. The variable domain in full, completed from reference TRBV9 and TRBJ1-1, reads DSGVTQTPKHLITATGQRVTLRCSPRSGDLSVYWYQQSLDQGLQFLIQYYNGEERAKGNILERFSAQQFPDLHSELNLSSLELGDSALYFCASSVEGFLNTEAFFGQGTRLTVV.

V and J are TRBV20-1 and TRBJ1-1, with 7 bases identical to TRBD1. Per germline, CDR1 DFQATT and CDR2 SNEGSKA (reference sequence). This CDR3 is built from 14 residues. V shed 1 base, J shed 3 bases, and the junction held 5 bases outside the gene matches. CDR3 DNA sequence: TGCAGTGCTAGAGTCTTACAGGGGTACACTGAAGCTTTCTTT. Encoded protein: CSARVLQGYTEAFF.

The chain combines TRBV7-9 with TRBJ2-5, with 7 bases fitting TRBD2. The trim removed 5 bases at V and 2 bases at J, leaving 8 bases unmatched. Looked up from germline, CDR1 is SEHNR and CDR2 is FQNEAQ (reference sequence). This CDR3 contains 15 residues. CDR3 nucleotide sequence: TGTGCCAGCAGCCTCCTGGCTAGCGGACAAGAGACCCAGTACTTC. Its translation: CASSLLASGQETQYF.

This clonotype was observed once. This CDR3 reads CRDLRGGPNTGELFF. CDR3 bases: TGCAGGGACTTACGCGGGGGACCGAACACCGGGGAGCTGTTTTTT. This rearrangement joins TRBV29-1 to TRBJ2-2; 7 nucleotides match TRBD2. CDR1 and CDR2 (germline): SQVTM, ANQGSEA. This CDR3 is built from 15 residues.

The V call is TRBV20-1, the J call TRBJ2-7; D not certain. Germline lookup yields CDR1 DFQATT and CDR2 SNEGSKA (reference sequence). Trimming pared 5 bases from V and 7 bases from J, leaving 21 bases between. This CDR3 has 14 amino acids. CDR3 DNA: TGCAGTGCTGCCTCCGGCGCCCAGTCGAGGGAGCAGTACGTC. It is translated as CSAASGAQSREQYV.

The chain links TRBV28 to TRBJ2-5, with D possibly matching TRBD2 (6 bases). Germline CDR1 MDHEN, CDR2 SYDVKM. The CDR3 consists of 12 residues. CDR3 nucleotides: TGTGCTACCGGGACTGGGGATATGTCCCAGTACTTC. It specifies CATGTGDMSQYF.

V usage is TRBV14 and J usage is TRBJ2-5; no clear D gene. The CDR3 has 15 residues. With 1 base removed from V and 2 bases from J, the gap between germline ends came to 11 bases. Per germline, CDR1 SGHDN and CDR2 FVKESK. Written as DNA, the CDR3 is TGTGCCAGCAGCCAAGTTTTCGGCATACAAGAGACCCAGTACTTC. It codes for CASSQVFGIQETQYF.

The chain couples TRBV7-3 to TRBJ2-1, with no clear D. The V gene lost 2 bases and the J gene lost 10 bases, with 15 bases spanning the gap. Per the germline V gene, CDR1 is SGHTA and CDR2 is FQGTGA. The CDR3 is 14 amino acids. The CDR3 nucleotides read TGTGCCAGCAGCTTACGGGCTAGATCAGGCGAGCAGTTCTTC. Translating gives CASSLRARSGEQFF.

The rearrangement links TRBV9 to TRBJ2-1; 7 bases fit TRBD2. CDR1 SGDLS and CDR2 YYNGEE come from the germline V gene. CDR3 length: 17 residues. Trimming took 3 bases from V and 9 from J; bases not matched to a gene: 18. This chain's CDR3 is CASSAGRGVLPPREQFF. The CDR3 nucleotides read TGTGCCAGCAGCGCGGGGAGGGGAGTCCTCCCGCCTCGTGAGCAGTTCTTC.

This sequence joins TRBV12-3 or TRBV12-4 and TRBJ2-7; 8 bases are shared with TRBD1. This CDR3 spans 14 amino acids. The trim removed 2 bases at V and 3 bases at J, leaving 3 bases unmatched. As DNA, the CDR3 is TGTGCCAGCAGTTTAACGGGACAGGTCTACGAGCAGTACTTC. It specifies CASSLTGQVYEQYF.

J is TRBJ1-6 and V is TRBV14, with D perhaps matching TRBD1 (5 bases). Germline-derived CDR1 and CDR2 are SGHDN and FVKESK. The CDR3 is 12 residues long. V was cut by 6 bases and J by 9 bases, with 9 bases left in between. The chain's CDR3 is CASRGTGSPLHF. The CDR3 DNA sequence: TGTGCCAGCAGAGGGACCGGTTCACCCCTCCACTTT.

J is TRBJ2-3 and V is TRBV7-6; 9 positions agree with TRBD2. CDR1 SGHVS and CDR2 FNYEAQ come from the germline V gene. CDR3 length: 16 residues. J was trimmed by 4 bases and V by 2 bases; bases with no gene match: 7. Here the CDR3 reads CASSLPAGGSADTQYF. The DNA of the CDR3 is TGTGCCAGCAGCTTACCAGCGGGGGGATCGGCAGATACGCAGTATTTT.

The CDR3 DNA follows: TGCAGTGCAGCGAGCGGGGGCACAGATACGCAGTATTTT. Its protein product is CSAASGGTDTQYF. The chain has TRBV20-1 and TRBJ2-3, with 7 bases aligning to TRBD2. CDR1 and CDR2 from the germline V gene are DFQATT and SNEGSKA (reference sequence). V lost 6 bases, J lost 1 base, and 4 bases stayed unmatched. The CDR3 contains 13 residues.

The chain is built from TRBV2 and TRBJ1-1; no firm D call. The germline CDR1 and CDR2 sequences are SNHLY and FYNNEI. CDR3 size: 11 residues. Trimming left V 7 bases short and J 3 bases short, with 6 bases between. The CDR3 sequence: CASTLDTEAFF. The CDR3, as DNA: TGTGCCAGCACCCTGGACACTGAAGCTTTCTTT.

This clonotype was seen once. This rearrangement joins TRBV15 to TRBJ2-1, with D tentatively TRBD1 (6 bases). From germline, CDR1 is LNHNV and CDR2 YYDKDF (reference sequence). The CDR3 extends over 13 amino acids. V lost 2 bases and J 8 bases, leaving 10 bases between the germline ends. In DNA, the CDR3 is TGTGCCACCAGCAGACCCCAGGGGTATGAGCAGTTCTTC. Translated, it gives CATSRPQGYEQFF. The variable domain in full, with the rest retrieved from reference TRBV15 and TRBJ2-1, is DAMVIQNPRYQVTQFGKPVTLSCSQTLNHNVMYWYQQKSSQAPKLLFHYYDKDFNNEADTPDNFQSRRPNTSFCFLDIRSPGLGDTAMYLCATSRPQGYEQFFGPGTRLTVL.

The J gene is TRBJ2-5, the V gene TRBV3-1; D is ambiguous. The CDR3 is made up of 14 amino acids. Germline V gives CDR1 LGHDT, CDR2 YNNKEL (reference sequence). Trimming shortened V by 1 base and J by 6 bases, and 12 bases separated the two germline ends. The CDR3 protein is CASSQARLVQTQYF. The CDR3 region has the DNA TGTGCCAGCAGCCAAGCGCGGCTAGTCCAGACCCAGTACTTC.

The chain employs TRBV3-1 and TRBJ1-6; D gene unclear. Germline V gives CDR1 LGHDT, CDR2 YNNKEL (reference sequence). V was cut by 0 bases and J by 7 bases, with 10 bases left in between. The CDR3 has 15 amino acids. In DNA, the CDR3 is TGTGCCAGCAGCCAAGATCGCCGGGGAAATTCACCCCTCCACTTT. This translates into CASSQDRRGNSPLHF.

V and J are TRBV2 and TRBJ2-1, with TRBD2 matching 8 bases. The V segment lost 2 bases and the J segment 6 bases; nucleotides outside the gene matches: 6. The CDR3 consists of 15 residues. Germline V gene data show CDR1 as SNHLY and CDR2 as FYNNEI. CDR3: CASSETRGLVNEQFF. In DNA form, the CDR3 reads TGTGCCAGCAGTGAAACCAGGGGACTAGTCAATGAGCAGTTCTTC.

The V call is TRBV25-1, the J call TRBJ2-3; D is uncertain. The V gene lost 8 bases and the J gene lost 7 bases, with 10 bases spanning the gap. This CDR3 is 11 amino acids long. CDR1 is MGHDK, CDR2 SYGVNS, per germline. CDR3 in amino acids: CASRLSNTQYF. CDR3 bases: TGTGCCAGCCGCCTCTCGAATACGCAGTATTTT.

The V and J genes are TRBV18 and TRBJ2-7; D assignment may be TRBD1 or TRBD2 (5 bases each). The CDR3 runs 11 residues. Deletions cut 8 bases from V and 6 bases from J, with 11 bases between. The germline V gene encodes CDR1 KGHSH and CDR2 LQKENI. The DNA of the CDR3 is TGTGCCAGCGGGGGAGAAGGCGAGCAGTACGTC. It yields the protein CASGGEGEQYV.

A remark on this clonotype: Relative to the germline gene, one junction end is altered; a read error may explain this. This chain uses TRBV29-1 with TRBJ2-2; D is perhaps TRBD2 (5 bases). The CDR3 is 13 residues long. Germline lookup yields CDR1 SQVTM and CDR2 ANQGSEA. The CDR3 DNA reads as TGCAGCGTTCTTCAGACGGGCACCGGGGAACTGTTTTTT. Residues: CSVLQTGTGELFF.

The chain combines TRBV29-1 with TRBJ2-7, with 7 bases fitting TRBD1. From germline, CDR1 is SQVTM and CDR2 ANQGSEA. The CDR3 length is 12 residues. With V trimmed by 4 bases and J by 2 bases, 2 bases remained unmatched. CDR3 sequence (DNA): TGCAGCGTTGGGACAGGCCCCTACGAGCAGTACTTC. Translating gives CSVGTGPYEQYF.

The chain carries TRBV4-2 and TRBJ2-4; 9 bases fit TRBD2. The germline V gene encodes CDR1 LGHNA and CDR2 YNFKEQ. The length of the CDR3 is 16 residues. After removal of 0 bases from V and 6 bases from J, the junction contained 6 bases not matched to a gene. The CDR3 is CASSQEWRGGLNIQYF. As DNA, the CDR3 is TGTGCCAGCAGCCAAGAGTGGCGGGGGGGCTTAAACATTCAGTACTTC.

V is TRBV2 and J is TRBJ1-6; 9 bases fit TRBD1. The germline V gene has CDR1 SNHLY and CDR2 FYNNEI. V shed 6 bases and J 11 bases; nucleotides not matched to a gene: 8. The CDR3 loop spans 14 amino acids. The CDR3 loop is CASSSGQGSAPLHF. The CDR3 DNA reads as TGTGCCAGCAGCTCCGGACAGGGGAGCGCACCCCTCCACTTT. The variable domain in full, completed from reference TRBV2 and TRBJ1-6, reads EPEVTQTPSHQVTQMGQEVILRCVPISNHLYFYWYRQILGQKVEFLVSFYNNEISEKSEIFDDQFSVERPDGSNFTLKIRSTKLEDSAMYFCASSSGQGSAPLHFGNGTRLTVT.

The V gene is TRBV11-1, the J gene TRBJ1-2; 8 nucleotides agree with TRBD1. Unmatched junction bases numbered 9, after V lost 5 bases and J lost 4 bases. The CDR3 totals 15 residues. Germline V lookup: CDR1 SGHAT, CDR2 FQDESV (reference sequence). In nucleotides, the CDR3 is TGTGCCAGCAGCCCGACAGGGGATAGGGGCTATGGCTACACCTTC. This translates into CASSPTGDRGYGYTF.

The V and J genes are TRBV27 and TRBJ1-6, with no clear D. CDR3 length equals 14 residues. Germline assignment: CDR1 MNHEY and CDR2 SMNVEV (reference sequence). V dropped 4 bases and J dropped 3 bases, with 7 bases sitting between them. DNA of the CDR3: TGTGCCAGCAGTTCGGAAATCTATAATTCACCCCTCCACTTT. Translating it yields CASSSEIYNSPLHF.

This chain uses TRBV7-2 with TRBJ1-2; D remains ambiguous. CDR1 and CDR2 (germline): SGHTA, FQGNSA. V was clipped by 6 bases and J by 5 bases, with 16 bases between them. The CDR3 length is 14 residues. CDR3 sequence reads: CASSSLINAYGYTF. The CDR3 DNA is TGTGCCAGCAGTAGTTTAATTAATGCTTATGGCTACACCTTC.